Listed here are 22 T cell receptor beta chains from one sample, sequenced in a study of blood T cell repertoires in COVID-19 (dated by TCRdb to 2020 to 2022). Library generation was performed with the immunoSEQ multiplex PCR assay. The table was pulled from immuneACCESS by TCRdb, which kept in-frame rearrangements only. Such tables lose some clones; where checked, under half of the loss comes from unresolved V genes, and the rest has no known cause. The table for this sample lists about 340,000 clones; about 86% of them were counted only once. Of the sample, 4% to 5% falls within the top ten clones. The sequencing sample was made of PBMCs or T cells enriched from blood (not recorded which). These receptors were taken from a woman between 35 and 50 years old with acute COVID-19.

The J gene is TRBJ2-3, the V gene TRBV7-8; 8 positions agree with TRBD1. This CDR3 is 13 amino acids long. Trimming cost V 6 bases and J 4 bases; bases outside gene matches: 3. Germline CDR1 SGHVS, CDR2 FQNEAQ. The CDR3 nucleotides read TGTGCCAGCAGAAAACAGGGGGCAGATACGCAGTATTTT. Translation: CASRKQGADTQYF.

This sequence joins TRBV5-1 and TRBJ1-4, with D unresolved. This CDR3 region has 13 residues. With 1 base removed from V and 5 bases from J, the gap between germline ends came to 6 bases. Germline CDR1 is SGHRS and CDR2 is YFSETQ. The CDR3: CASSLFVNEKLFF. CDR3 bases: TGCGCCAGCAGCTTGTTCGTAAATGAAAAACTGTTTTTT.

The chain has TRBV28 and TRBJ1-3; TRBD1 might be the D (6 bases). Germline V CDR1 and CDR2: MDHEN, SYDVKM. V was cut by 3 bases and J by 2 bases, with 11 bases left in between. CDR3 size: 15 residues. The CDR3 nucleotides are TGTGCCAGCAGTTTCGTCCGGGACACTGGAAACACCATATATTTT. This encodes CASSFVRDTGNTIYF.

The chain combines TRBV7-9 with TRBJ1-4, with D tentatively TRBD1 (6 bases). The CDR3 has 15 residues. Germline loops: CDR1 SEHNR, CDR2 FQNEAQ (reference sequence). V gave up 1 base and J gave up 6 bases, with 12 bases separating them. In DNA form, the CDR3 reads TGTGCCAGCAGCTTAGGACGGGGGGCGGATGAAAAACTGTTTTTT. This translates into CASSLGRGADEKLFF. Using reference TRBV7-9 and TRBJ1-4 for the parts outside the CDR3, the full variable domain is DTGVSQNPRHKITKRGQNVTFRCDPISEHNRLYWYRQTLGQGPEFLTYFQNEAQLEKSRLLSDRFSAERPKGSFSTLEIQRTEQGDSAMYLCASSLGRGADEKLFFGSGTQLSVL.

The table lists this clone with a count of one. This rearrangement joins TRBV29-1 to TRBJ1-1; 9 nucleotides line up with TRBD1. This CDR3 has 14 residues. Germline values: CDR1 SQVTM, CDR2 ANQGSEA. V was pared by 3 bases and J by 1 base, with 3 bases of the junction left unmatched. The CDR3 sequence: CSVDEGQGNTEAFF. The CDR3, as DNA: TGCAGCGTTGACGAGGGACAGGGGAACACTGAAGCTTTCTTT.

The chain has TRBV7-9 and TRBJ2-5; TRBD1 is a possible D gene (5 bases). The CDR3 is 15 residues long. Germline CDR1 and CDR2: SEHNR and FQNEAQ (reference sequence). Trimming cost V 4 bases and J 1 base, with 13 bases left between them. Written as DNA, the CDR3 is TGTGCCAGCAGCTCCTCTTCGACAGCCCAAGAGACCCAGTACTTC. It yields the protein CASSSSSTAQETQYF.

The chain employs TRBV19 and TRBJ1-2, with a tentative D call TRBD1 (5 bases). Trimming left V 4 bases short and J 5 bases short, with 11 bases between. Germline values: CDR1 LNHDA, CDR2 SQIVND (reference sequence). The CDR3 length is 13 residues. CDR3 loop: CASSTTGRYGYTF. CDR3 coding DNA: TGTGCCAGTAGTACCACAGGTCGGTATGGCTACACCTTC.

This chain uses TRBV6-5 with TRBJ1-3, with TRBD1 as a possible D gene (5 bases). Germline lookup yields CDR1 MNHEY and CDR2 SVGAGI. The CDR3 sequence is 15 residues long. The V and J ends lost 6 bases and 0 bases respectively, with 12 bases between them. This CDR3 is CASRAGGYSGNTIYF. DNA of the CDR3: TGTGCCAGCAGAGCCGGGGGTTACTCTGGAAACACCATATATTTT.

This chain joins TRBV2 and TRBJ2-2; TRBD2 agrees at 10 bases. The J segment lost 4 bases and the V segment lost 7 bases, leaving 3 bases of the junction unmatched. Germline assignment: CDR1 SNHLY and CDR2 FYNNEI. The CDR3 has 14 residues. CDR3 DNA: TGTGCCAGCAACCAGCGGGGGGGCACCGGGGAGCTGTTTTTT. Its protein product is CASNQRGGTGELFF.

The chain is built from TRBV4-2 and TRBJ1-1; 8 nucleotides agree with TRBD1. Germline V CDR1 and CDR2: LGHNA, YNFKEQ. CDR3 size: 18 residues. The junction had 13 bases not matched to a gene; V was cut back by 0 bases and J by 4 bases. The CDR3 DNA sequence: TGTGCCAGCAGCCAAGACGGACAGGGATGGCTTTGGGGCACTGAAGCTTTCTTT. Its translation is CASSQDGQGWLWGTEAFF.

V and J are TRBV9 and TRBJ1-1; D perhaps matches TRBD1 (5 bases). The germline CDR1 and CDR2 sequences are SGDLS and YYNGEE. This CDR3 is 13 amino acids long. V was clipped by 0 bases and J by 9 bases, with 12 bases between them. The CDR3 DNA follows: TGTGCCAGCAGCGTAGAGGGGTCACCCAAAGCTTTCTTT. Its protein product is CASSVEGSPKAFF.

The chain combines TRBV13 with TRBJ2-6, with 9 bases aligning to TRBD1. CDR3 length: 17 amino acids. Unmatched junction bases numbered 3, after V lost 1 base and J lost 2 bases. Germline CDR1 is PRHDT and CDR2 is FYEKMQ (reference sequence). CDR3 sequence: CASSLETGGPGANVLTF. DNA of the CDR3: TGTGCCAGCAGCTTAGAGACAGGGGGTCCTGGGGCCAACGTCCTGACTTTC.

The rearrangement uses TRBV6-5 and TRBJ2-3, with 11 nucleotides matching TRBD1. V gave up 6 bases and J gave up 0 bases; unmatched junction bases: 2. The CDR3 extends over 15 amino acids. Germline V gene data show CDR1 as MNHEY and CDR2 as SVGAGI. CDR3 nucleotides: TGTGCCAGCAGGGACAGGGGGCACAGCACAGATACGCAGTATTTT. Amino acid sequence: CASRDRGHSTDTQYF.

The chain couples TRBV27 to TRBJ1-2; 7 bases are a match to TRBD1. The CDR3 covers 13 residues. Looked up from germline, CDR1 is MNHEY and CDR2 is SMNVEV (reference sequence). This CDR3 reads CASSGGANYGYTF. For the CDR3, the DNA is TGTGCGAGCTCAGGGGGAGCTAACTATGGCTACACCTTC.

The rearrangement uses TRBV7-9 and TRBJ1-2; the match to TRBD1 covers 7 bases. Germline CDR1 is SEHNR and CDR2 is FQNEAQ (reference sequence). The CDR3 spans 15 residues. Trimming at V came to 1 base and at J to 3 bases, leaving 5 bases not matched to a gene. CDR3 nucleotide sequence: TGTGCCAGCAGCTTAGGCGACAGGGCGGACTATGGCTACACCTTC. Translating it yields CASSLGDRADYGYTF.

The rearrangement uses TRBV7-9 and TRBJ1-1; 9 bases align to TRBD1. Germline V CDR1 and CDR2: SEHNR, FQNEAQ (reference sequence). CDR3 length: 15 residues. Trimming took 1 base from V and 4 from J; bases not matched to a gene: 4. The CDR3 DNA reads TGTGCCAGCAGCTTAGGCCGGACAGGGGTCACTGAAGCTTTCTTT. Amino acids: CASSLGRTGVTEAFF.

The J gene is TRBJ1-1, the V gene TRBV5-6; D is undetermined. The V end was cut by 6 bases, the J end by 0 bases, with 12 bases between. The CDR3 totals 14 residues. Germline loops: CDR1 SGHDT, CDR2 YYEEEE. CDR3 protein: CASNHDNMNTEAFF. Here the CDR3 DNA reads TGTGCCAGCAACCATGACAACATGAACACTGAAGCTTTCTTT.

CDR3 sequence: CATSRDPGETETQYF. CDR3 in DNA: TGTGCCACCAGCAGAGACCCGGGAGAGACGGAGACCCAGTACTTC. The chain couples TRBV15 to TRBJ2-5, with D possibly being TRBD2 (6 bases). Germline CDR1 is LNHNV and CDR2 is YYDKDF (reference sequence). V gave up 0 bases and J gave up 5 bases, with 13 bases separating them. The CDR3 covers 15 residues.

The chain joins TRBV28 to TRBJ1-1, with 8 bases fitting TRBD1. Looked up from germline, CDR1 is MDHEN and CDR2 is SYDVKM. The CDR3 has 15 residues. V shed 6 bases, J shed 11 bases, and the junction held 17 bases outside the gene matches. CDR3 loop: CASSILQTQGAWAFF. The CDR3 coding sequence is TGTGCCAGCAGCATCCTTCAGACCCAGGGGGCCTGGGCTTTCTTT.

J is TRBJ1-6 and V is TRBV9; TRBD1 is a possible D gene (6 bases). The germline CDR1 and CDR2 sequences are SGDLS and YYNGEE. The ends were cut back, 3 bases at V and 5 bases at J, with 15 bases in the middle. There are 16 residues in the CDR3. This CDR3 reads CASSASGVIDNSPLHF. The CDR3 nucleotides read TGTGCCAGCAGCGCCTCAGGGGTAATAGATAATTCACCCCTCCACTTT.

This clone was found a few times. CDR3 nucleotide sequence: TGTGCCAGCTCACTTCACGGACAGGTTGGAGATACGCAGTATTTT. As protein: CASSLHGQVGDTQYF. The genes are TRBV18 and TRBJ2-3, with 7 bases matching TRBD1. Germline CDR1 is KGHSH and CDR2 is LQKENI. The CDR3 loop spans 15 amino acids. V shed 4 bases, J shed 5 bases, and the junction held 9 bases outside the gene matches.

The chain joins TRBV7-2 to TRBJ2-5, with a weak D call TRBD2 (5 bases). Deletions cut 2 bases from V and 4 bases from J, with 14 bases between. The CDR3 totals 15 residues. Germline-derived CDR1 and CDR2 are SGHTA and FQGNSA. CDR3 bases: TGTGCCAGCAGCTTACAGTCGGGGATGAGAGAGACCCAGTACTTC. Translated, it gives CASSLQSGMRETQYF. The entire variable domain, with the rest obtained from reference TRBV7-2 and TRBJ2-5, is as follows: GAGVSQSPSNKVTEKGKDVELRCDPISGHTALYWYRQSLGQGLEFLIYFQGNSAPDKSGLPSDRFSAERTGGSVSTLTIQRTQQEDSAVYLCASSLQSGMRETQYFGPGTRLLVL.